The sequence of this T cell receptor (beta chain) was determined in a study of blood T cell repertoires in COVID-19. On the study more broadly: Samples of COVID-19 (acute and convalescent) were obtained from the United States, Italy and Spain.

Deletions cut 7 bases from V and 5 bases from J, with 14 bases between. The CDR3 consists of 13 residues. In germline, CDR1 is MDHEN, CDR2 SYDVKM. Original handling: Reference gene primers were amplified, and this amplification served to estimate nucleated cell counts. TCRdb's table, derived via immunoSEQ multiplex PCR, lists solely in-frame clones and lacks some. V and J calls and clone size come straight from that table; D and trimming were deduced from the DNA. The sample carries a few hundred thousand clones, about 85% recorded once. This receptor was identified in a young man with active or convalescent COVID-19. The chain has TRBV28 and TRBJ2-5; tentative D call: TRBD2 (6 bases). Material for sequencing was peripheral blood. CDR3 bases: TGTGCCAGCAAGGAGGGTAGGGTTGAGACCCAGTACTTC. This codes for CASKEGRVETQYF.